A few counts support the clone carrying this TCR beta chain. What it recognizes is unknown. The data derive from a study of identical twins. One entry per CDR3 protein results from TCRdb running MiXCR on the 5' RACE reads. In the table there are approximately 350,000 distinct CDR3 sequences, over 9% of which are singletons. This CDR3 has 12 residues. Notes on the study in general: Excess twin sharing in beta out-of-frame sequences was weaker. Some out-of-frame alpha sequences were shared by twins, and these showed excess low generation probability. Invariant cells of the MAIT and iNKT types might have partly distorted the zero-insertion analyses.

The sample was also linked to a second study, of yellow fever vaccine responses in identical twins. This second report adds: Reportedly, twins showed a vaccine T cell response that looked partly convergent and partly personalized.

This clonotype originated in a woman under 30 in good health. The sequencing sample was made of CD8+ T cells sorted from blood. This chain connects TRBV12-2 to TRBJ1-1; the DNA was not used to check the table's D call, TRBD1. TRBV12-2 is an annotated pseudogene. The chain's CDR3 is CASRPRGTEAFF. The CDR3 nucleotides read TGTGCAAGTCGCCCCAGGGGCACTGAAGCTTTCTTT.